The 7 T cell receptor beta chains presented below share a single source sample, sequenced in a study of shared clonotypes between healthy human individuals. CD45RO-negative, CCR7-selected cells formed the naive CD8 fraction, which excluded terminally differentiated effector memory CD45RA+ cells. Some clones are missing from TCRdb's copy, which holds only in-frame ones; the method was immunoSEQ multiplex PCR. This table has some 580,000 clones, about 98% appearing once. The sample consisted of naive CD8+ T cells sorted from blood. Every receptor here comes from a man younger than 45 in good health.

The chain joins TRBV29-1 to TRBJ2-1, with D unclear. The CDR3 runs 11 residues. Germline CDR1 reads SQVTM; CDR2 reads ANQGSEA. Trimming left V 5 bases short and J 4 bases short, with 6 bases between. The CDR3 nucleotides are TGCAGCGTTCACATATACAATGAGCAGTTCTTC. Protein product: CSVHIYNEQFF.

CDR3 amino acids: CASTKQGSAGELFF. The CDR3, as DNA: TGTGCCAGCACCAAACAGGGGTCGGCCGGGGAGCTGTTTTTT. This chain links TRBV27 with TRBJ2-2; 7 nucleotides line up with TRBD1. Per the germline V gene, CDR1 is MNHEY and CDR2 is SMNVEV (reference sequence). V was clipped by 7 bases and J by 6 bases; unmatched bases: 8. This CDR3 region has 14 residues.

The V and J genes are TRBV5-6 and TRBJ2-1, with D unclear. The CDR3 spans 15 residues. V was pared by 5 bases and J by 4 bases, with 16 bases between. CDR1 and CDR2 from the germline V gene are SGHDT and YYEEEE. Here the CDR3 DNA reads TGTGCCAGCAGTTGGGAACCCCGAGGTTACAATGAGCAGTTCTTC. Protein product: CASSWEPRGYNEQFF. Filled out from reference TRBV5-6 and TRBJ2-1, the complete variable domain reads DAGVTQSPTHLIKTRGQQVTLRCSPKSGHDTVSWYQQALGQGPQFIFQYYEEEERQRGNFPDRFSGHQFPNYSSELNVNALLLGDSALYLCASSWEPRGYNEQFFGPGTRLTVL.

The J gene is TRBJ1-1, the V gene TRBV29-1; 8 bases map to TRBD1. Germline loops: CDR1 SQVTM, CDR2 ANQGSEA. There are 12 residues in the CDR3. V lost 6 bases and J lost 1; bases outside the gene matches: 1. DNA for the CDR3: TGCAGCGTCGACAGGGGGAACACTGAAGCTTTCTTT. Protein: CSVDRGNTEAFF.

The CDR3 DNA sequence: TGTGCCATCCAACCCGGGACTACAAGTTGGGATGAGCAGTTCTTC. It specifies CAIQPGTTSWDEQFF. The chain links TRBV10-3 to TRBJ2-1; the match to TRBD2 covers 7 bases. CDR1 and CDR2 (germline): ENHRY, SYGVKD. V lost 8 bases and J lost 8; bases outside the gene matches: 15. This CDR3 is 15 amino acids long.

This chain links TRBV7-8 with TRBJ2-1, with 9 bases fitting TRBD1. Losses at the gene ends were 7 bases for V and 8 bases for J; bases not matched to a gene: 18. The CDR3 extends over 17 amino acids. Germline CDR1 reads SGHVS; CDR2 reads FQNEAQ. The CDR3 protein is CASTPHWTGDGGDEQFF. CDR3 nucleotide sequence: TGTGCCAGCACCCCCCACTGGACAGGGGACGGGGGCGATGAGCAGTTCTTC.

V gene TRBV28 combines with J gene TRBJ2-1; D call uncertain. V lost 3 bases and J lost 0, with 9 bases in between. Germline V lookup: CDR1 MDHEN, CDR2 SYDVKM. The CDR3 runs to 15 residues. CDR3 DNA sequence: TGTGCCAGCAGTTTCGACGCGAGCTCCTACAATGAGCAGTTCTTC. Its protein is CASSFDASSYNEQFF.